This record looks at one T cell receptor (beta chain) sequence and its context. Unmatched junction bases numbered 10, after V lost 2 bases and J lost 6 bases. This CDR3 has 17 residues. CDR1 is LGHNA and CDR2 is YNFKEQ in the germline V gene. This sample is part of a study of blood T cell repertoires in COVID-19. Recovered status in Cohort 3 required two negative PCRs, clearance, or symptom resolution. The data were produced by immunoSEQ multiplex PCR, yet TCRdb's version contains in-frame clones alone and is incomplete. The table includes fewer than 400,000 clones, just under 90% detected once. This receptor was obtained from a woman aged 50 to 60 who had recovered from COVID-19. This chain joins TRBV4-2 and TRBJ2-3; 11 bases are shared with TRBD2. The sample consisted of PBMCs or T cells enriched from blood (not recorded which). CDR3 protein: CASSQQVAGGVLDTQYF. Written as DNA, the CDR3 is TGTGCCAGCAGCCAACAGGTAGCGGGGGGGGTCCTGGATACGCAGTATTTT.